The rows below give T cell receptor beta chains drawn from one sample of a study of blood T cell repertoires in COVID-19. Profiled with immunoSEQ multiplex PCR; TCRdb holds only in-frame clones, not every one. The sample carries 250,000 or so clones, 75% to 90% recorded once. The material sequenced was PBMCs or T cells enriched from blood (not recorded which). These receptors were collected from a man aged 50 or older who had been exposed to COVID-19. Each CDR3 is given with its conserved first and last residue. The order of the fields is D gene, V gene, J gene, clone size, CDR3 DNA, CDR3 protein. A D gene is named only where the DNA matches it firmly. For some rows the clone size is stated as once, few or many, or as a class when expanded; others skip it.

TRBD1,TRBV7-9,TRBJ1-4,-,TGTGCCAGCAGCCCCGACAGGGTCAGTGAAAAACTGTTTTTT,CASSPDRVSEKLFF
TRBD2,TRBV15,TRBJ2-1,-,TGTGCCACCAGCCTGGGGACTAGCGGGGGCCTCAACAATGAGCAGTTCTTC,CATSLGTSGGLNNEQFF
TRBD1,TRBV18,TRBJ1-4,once,TGTGCCAGCTCACCACCGGTGGGACAGGGTTCATCTAATGAAAAACTGTTTTTT,CASSPPVGQGSSNEKLFF
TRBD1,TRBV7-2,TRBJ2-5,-,TGTGCCAGCAGCTTCCGGGACAGGGGGCAAGAGACCCAGTACTTC,CASSFRDRGQETQYF
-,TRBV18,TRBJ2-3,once,TGTGCCAGCTCACACCAGGGTCCAGGCACAGATACGCAGTATTTT,CASSHQGPGTDTQYF
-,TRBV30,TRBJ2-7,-,TGTGCCTGGGGGGCCGGGGGTTCCTACGAGCAGTACTTC,CAWGAGGSYEQYF
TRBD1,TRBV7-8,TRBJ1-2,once,TGTGCCAGCAGCTTCGGACAGGGAAGTCTCTATGGCTACACCTTC,CASSFGQGSLYGYTF
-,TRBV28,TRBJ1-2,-,TGTGCCAGCAGTTTAATGACAGGAGTCGATGGCTACACCTTC,CASSLMTGVDGYTF
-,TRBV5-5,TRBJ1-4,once,TGTGCCAGCAGCTTCGAGGGTGAAAAACTGTTTTTT,CASSFEGEKLFF
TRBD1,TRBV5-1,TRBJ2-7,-,TGCGCCAGCAGGGATGGGACAGGCCTCTCCTACGAGCAGTACTTC,CASRDGTGLSYEQYF
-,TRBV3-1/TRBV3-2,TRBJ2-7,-,TGTGCCAGCAGCCATCAAGGCGGGCCCTACGAGCAGTACTTC,CASSHQGGPYEQYF
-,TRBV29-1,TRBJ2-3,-,TGCAGCGTTGAAGGCGGGACCCCCACAGATACGCAGTATTTT,CSVEGGTPTDTQYF
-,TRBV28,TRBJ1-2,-,TGTGCCAGCCTAGCGGGGGGCTATGGCTACACCTTC,CASLAGGYGYTF
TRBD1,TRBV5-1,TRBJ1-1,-,TGCGCCAGCAGCTGGGACAGAGTGAACACTGAAGCTTTCTTT,CASSWDRVNTEAFF
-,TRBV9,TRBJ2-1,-,TGTGCCAGCAGCGGGCTTGACAGGACTGAGCAGTTCTTC,CASSGLDRTEQFF
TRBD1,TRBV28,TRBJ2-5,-,TGTGCCAGCAACGGACAGGGGGCCAGGGAGACCCAGTACTTC,CASNGQGARETQYF
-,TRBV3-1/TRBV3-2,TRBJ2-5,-,TGTGCCAGCAGCCGGCCCATGTCAAATTGGCGGGAGACCCAGTACTTC,CASSRPMSNWRETQYF
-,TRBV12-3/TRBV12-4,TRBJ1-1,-,TGTGCCAGCAGTAAGACATATTCCACTGAAGCTTTCTTT,CASSKTYSTEAFF
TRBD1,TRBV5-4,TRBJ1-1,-,TGTGCCAGCAGTTACAGGGGGGAATCGACTGAAGCTTTCTTT,CASSYRGESTEAFF
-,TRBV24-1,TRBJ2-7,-,TGTGCCACCAGTGATCCCCACTCGGGGACCTACGAGCAGTACTTC,CATSDPHSGTYEQYF
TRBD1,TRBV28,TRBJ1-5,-,TGTGCCAGCAGTTTAAAGACAGGGCTGGGGAGAAATCAGCCCCAGCATTTT,CASSLKTGLGRNQPQHF
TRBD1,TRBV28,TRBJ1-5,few,TGTGCCAGCAGTCCCCGACAGGGGCCCCAGCATTTT,CASSPRQGPQHF
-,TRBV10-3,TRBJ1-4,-,TGTGCCATCAAAGGAACTACGGGGGAAAAACTGTTTTTT,CAIKGTTGEKLFF
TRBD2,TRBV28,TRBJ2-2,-,TGTGCCAGCAGCCTAGGACTAGCGGGGAGTCGCTACACCGGGGAGCTGTTTTTT,CASSLGLAGSRYTGELFF
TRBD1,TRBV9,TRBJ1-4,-,TGTGCCAGCAGCTTCAGGGGGACAACTAATGAAAAACTGTTTTTT,CASSFRGTTNEKLFF
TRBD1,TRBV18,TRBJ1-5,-,TGTGCCAGCTCACCGGACAGGACAGGGCAGCCCCAGCATTTT,CASSPDRTGQPQHF
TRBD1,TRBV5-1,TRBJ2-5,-,TGCGCCAGCAGCTTCCTCACAGGGGCTCAAGAGACCCAGTACTTC,CASSFLTGAQETQYF
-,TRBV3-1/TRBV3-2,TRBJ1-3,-,TGTGCCAGCAGCCACCTGGAGAGAGGAAACACCATATATTTT,CASSHLERGNTIYF
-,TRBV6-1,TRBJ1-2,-,TGTGCCAGCAGTGAATTACAAAATGGCTACACCTTC,CASSELQNGYTF
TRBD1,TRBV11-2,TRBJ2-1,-,TGTGCCAGCAGCCCACCAGGGGGCTCCTACAATGAGCAGTTCTTC,CASSPPGGSYNEQFF
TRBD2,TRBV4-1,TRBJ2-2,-,TGCGCCAGCAGCCAAGAGTTCGGGGGGTTGGGCGGGGAGCTGTTTTTT,CASSQEFGGLGGELFF
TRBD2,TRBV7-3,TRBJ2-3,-,TGTGCCAGCAGGTCTCCGGGACTAGCGGGGAATACGCAGTATTTT,CASRSPGLAGNTQYF
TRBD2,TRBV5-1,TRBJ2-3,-,TGCGCCAGCAGAAGGGACCAGCGGGAGCAGTATTTT,CASRRDQREQYF
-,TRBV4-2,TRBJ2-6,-,TGTGCCAGCAGCCAAGACCCGAGGGAGAGACCGTCTGGGGCCAACGTCCTGACTTTC,CASSQDPRERPSGANVLTF
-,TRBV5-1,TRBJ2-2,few,TGCGCCAGCAGCGCCGTTGGGGGGGACATTTACACCGGGGAGCTGTTTTTT,CASSAVGGDIYTGELFF
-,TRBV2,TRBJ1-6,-,TGTGCCAGCAGTGACAGTTATTCACCCCTCCACTTT,CASSDSYSPLHF
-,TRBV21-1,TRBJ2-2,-,TGTGCCAGCAGCAAAGGACACACGAACACCGGGGAGCTGTTTTTT,CASSKGHTNTGELFF
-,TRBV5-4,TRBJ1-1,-,TGTGCCAGCAGCGCACGGAGGCAGGGAGGTACTGAAGCTTTCTTT,CASSARRQGGTEAFF
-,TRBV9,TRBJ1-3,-,TGTGCCAGCAGCGTAAATCCTCTGTCCGGAAACACCATATATTTT,CASSVNPLSGNTIYF
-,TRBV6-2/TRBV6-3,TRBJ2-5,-,TGTGCCAGCAGTCTTCTAGCGCTAGTGGGAGAGACCCAGTACTTC,CASSLLALVGETQYF
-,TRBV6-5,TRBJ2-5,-,TGTGCCAGCAGTTCTACCGGGGTCCACCAAGAGACCCAGTACTTC,CASSSTGVHQETQYF
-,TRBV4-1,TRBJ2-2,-,TGCGCCAGCAGCCGACTAGGGCCAGGGGGACGCACCGGGGAGCTGTTTTTT,CASSRLGPGGRTGELFF
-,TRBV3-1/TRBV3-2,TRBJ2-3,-,TGTGCCAGCAGCCAGCTAGCAGATACGCAGTATTTT,CASSQLADTQYF
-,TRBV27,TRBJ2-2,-,TGTGCCAGCAGGGTAAAGGGGGGGTTGGCCGGGGAGCTGTTTTTT,CASRVKGGLAGELFF
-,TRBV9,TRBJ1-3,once,TGTGCCAGCAGCGTAGGGGTTGAGGCTGCTGGAAACACCATATATTTT,CASSVGVEAAGNTIYF
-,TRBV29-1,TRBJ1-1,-,TGCAGCGTTGAGAATGACAGAACTGAAGCTTTCTTT,CSVENDRTEAFF
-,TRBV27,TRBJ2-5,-,TGTGCCAGCAGCCCTACTCGGGGAAGCTTAGTGGAGACCCAGTACTTC,CASSPTRGSLVETQYF
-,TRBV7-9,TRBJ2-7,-,TGTGCCAGCAGCAGGGGACTGCCAGCCTACGAGCAGTACTTC,CASSRGLPAYEQYF
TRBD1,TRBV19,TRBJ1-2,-,TGTGCCAGTAGTTGGACAGGGGGCTTTTACGGCTACACCTTC,CASSWTGGFYGYTF
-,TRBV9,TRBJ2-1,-,TGTGCCAGCAGCGTTGGGGCCGGAGCGAGCCTCACTGAGCAGTTCTTC,CASSVGAGASLTEQFF
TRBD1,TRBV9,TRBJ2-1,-,TGTGCCAGCAGCGTAGGACGGACAGGGGGGTTCCCCTACAATGAGCAGTTCTTC,CASSVGRTGGFPYNEQFF
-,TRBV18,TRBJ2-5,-,TGTGCCAGCTCACCTAGAGTGGGGGGTACGCAAGAGACCCAGTACTTC,CASSPRVGGTQETQYF
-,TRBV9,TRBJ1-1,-,TGTGCCAGCAGCGTCACGGGATATACTGAAGCTTTCTTT,CASSVTGYTEAFF
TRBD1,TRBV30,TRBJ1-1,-,TGTGCCTGGGAACAAGGGGGACAGGTTGAAGCTTTCTTT,CAWEQGGQVEAFF
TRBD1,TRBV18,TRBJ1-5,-,TGTGCCAGCTCAACCAACAGGGGTCCCCAGCATTTT,CASSTNRGPQHF